The T cell receptor (beta chain) under discussion was sequenced for a study of T cells in Graves' hyperthyroidism and ophthalmopathy. What was amplified from RNA transcripts were TCR beta CDR3 regions. Initially, a first-round RT-PCR of the TCR CDR3 employed the HTBI primer set. MiXCR, applied by TCRdb to the multiplex PCR reads, yields one record per CDR3 protein. The sample shows approximately 640,000 distinct CDR3 sequences, 15% to 20% of them seen only once. This clonotype was recorded many times. The source material was blood. The receptor comes from a man between 45 and 60 years old with Graves' hyperthyroidism.

DNA of the CDR3: TGTGCCAGCAAAAGGACAGGGCGCGCCAAAAACATTCAGTACTTC. It codes for CASKRTGRAKNIQYF. The V gene is TRBV2, the J gene TRBJ2-4; 8 nucleotides match TRBD1. Germline V gene data show CDR1 as SNHLY and CDR2 as FYNNEI. The CDR3 length is 15 residues. V shed 7 bases, J shed 1 base, and the junction held 6 bases outside the gene matches.